This T cell receptor (beta chain) came from a study of blood T cell repertoires in COVID-19. As for the study in general: From T cells, B-cell-depleted T cells, or PBMCs came the material, which was cDNA or gDNA.

Original processing notes: Amplifying reference gene primers gave estimates of nucleated cell counts. TCRdb's copy holds only in-frame clones and misses some; the assay was immunoSEQ multiplex PCR. The D gene and trimming were derived from the DNA, and the V and J assignments and clone size from that table. The table includes around 15,000 clones, 91% detected once. The CDR3 has 16 amino acids. Germline V gene lookup returns CDR1 LNHNV and CDR2 YYDKDF (reference sequence). V was shortened by 0 bases and J by 1 base, with 12 bases between the two germline ends. J is TRBJ1-2 and V is TRBV15; D not resolved. Sequenced: peripheral blood. The TCR was taken from a man aged 60 to 69 with active COVID-19. This CDR3 reads CATSRDEGSGNYGYTF. CDR3 DNA sequence: TGTGCCACCAGCAGAGATGAGGGATCGGGTAACTATGGCTACACCTTC.